This T cell receptor (beta chain) was sequenced during a study of blood T cells in healthy people across ages. A note on this clonotype: The target antigen is unknown.

PCR was performed a second time for about 7 to 12 cycles using a sample-barcoded 5' primer and a J-beta primer mix. Each cDNA molecule was tagged by a template-switch adaptor that had 12 random nucleotides. TCRdb fed the 5' RACE reads into MiXCR, producing one record per CDR3 protein. The repertoire holds 800,000 to 1,000,000 distinct CDR3 sequences, with around 48% as singletons. The sample, approximately 11 milliliters of peripheral blood, was drawn from each donor. The study, taken as a whole, reports: Roughly linear declines in TCR beta diversity per million T cells occurred with age. When set beside aged donors, long-lived donors presented more naive CD4+ cells and higher diversity.

CDR3 length: 16 amino acids. V lost 2 bases to trimming and J lost 7 bases, with 18 bases between them. Per germline, CDR1 SGHTA and CDR2 FQGTGA. The receptor comes from a young man in good health. The rearrangement uses TRBV7-3 and TRBJ2-1; D perhaps matches TRBD2 (6 bases). Sequenced: blood. The DNA for the CDR3 is TGTGCCAGCAGCTTAGGCTTGGGGGGTTGGATGAATGAGCAGTTCTTC. Residues: CASSLGLGGWMNEQFF. Looking up the rest from reference TRBV7-3 and TRBJ2-1 gives the full variable domain: GAGVSQTPSNKVTEKGKYVELRCDPISGHTALYWYRQSLGQGPEFLIYFQGTGAADDSGLPNDRFFAVRPEGSVSTLKIQRTERGDSAVYLCASSLGLGGWMNEQFFGPGTRLTVL.